This note documents a single TCR beta chain sequence. Its antigen is as yet unknown. This entry is derived from a study of cytomegalovirus exposure and HLA in healthy donors. The CDR3 length is 15 residues. V shed 6 bases and J 4 bases; nucleotides not matched to a gene: 6. Germline CDR1 MNHEY, CDR2 SVGAGI. PCR amplification relied on 60 Vbeta primers (plus 13 Jbeta primers). Some clones are missing from TCRdb's copy, which holds only in-frame ones; the method was immunoSEQ multiplex PCR. The sample has approximately 150,000 clones; around 77% are singletons. General observations from the study: Earlier findings revealed that most TCR beta V segments proved productive either about 87% or about 30% of the time.

Sequenced material: PBMCs. The rearrangement joins TRBV6-5 to TRBJ2-7, with TRBD2 matching over 13 bases. This receptor was obtained from a man aged 55-75 years in good health and CMV-seronegative. Here the CDR3 reads CASSQLAGGGYEQYF. CDR3 in DNA: TGTGCCAGCAGCCAACTAGCGGGGGGGGGTTACGAGCAGTACTTC.